This TCR beta chain is drawn from a study of monozygotic twins with inflammatory bowel disease. Each UMI harboured a 6-nucleotide sample barcode and was appended via template switching. Using the 5' RACE reads, TCRdb records one entry per CDR3 protein without DNA. Its table lists approximately 400,000 distinct CDR3 sequences. Per germline, CDR1 SGHVS and CDR2 FNYEAQ. CDR3 length: 15 amino acids. The sample was blood. This rearrangement joins TRBV7-6 to TRBJ2-6; TCRdb calls TRBD1, which cannot be checked without DNA. This TCR was sampled from a human donor with ulcerative colitis or Crohn's disease, or a healthy co-twin of an affected twin (not recorded which). This CDR3 is CASSPGARGANVLTF.